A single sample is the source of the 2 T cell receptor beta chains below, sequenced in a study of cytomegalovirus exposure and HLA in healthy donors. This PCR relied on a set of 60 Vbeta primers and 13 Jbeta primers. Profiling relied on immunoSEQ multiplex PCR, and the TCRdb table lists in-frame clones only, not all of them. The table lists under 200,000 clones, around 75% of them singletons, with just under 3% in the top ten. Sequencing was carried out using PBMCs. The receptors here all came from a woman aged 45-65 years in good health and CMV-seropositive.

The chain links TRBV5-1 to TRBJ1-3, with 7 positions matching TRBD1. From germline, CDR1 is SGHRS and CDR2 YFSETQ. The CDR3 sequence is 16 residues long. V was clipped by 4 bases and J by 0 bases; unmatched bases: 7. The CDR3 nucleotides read TGCGCCAGCAGCGCTGGGACAGCCCGCTCTGGAAACACCATATATTTT. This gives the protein CASSAGTARSGNTIYF.

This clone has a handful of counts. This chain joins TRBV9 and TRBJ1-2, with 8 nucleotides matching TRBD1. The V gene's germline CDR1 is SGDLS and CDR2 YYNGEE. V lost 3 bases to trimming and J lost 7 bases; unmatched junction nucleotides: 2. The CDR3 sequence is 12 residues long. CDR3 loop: CASSATGVGYTF. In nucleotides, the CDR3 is TGTGCCAGCAGCGCGACAGGGGTTGGCTACACCTTC.